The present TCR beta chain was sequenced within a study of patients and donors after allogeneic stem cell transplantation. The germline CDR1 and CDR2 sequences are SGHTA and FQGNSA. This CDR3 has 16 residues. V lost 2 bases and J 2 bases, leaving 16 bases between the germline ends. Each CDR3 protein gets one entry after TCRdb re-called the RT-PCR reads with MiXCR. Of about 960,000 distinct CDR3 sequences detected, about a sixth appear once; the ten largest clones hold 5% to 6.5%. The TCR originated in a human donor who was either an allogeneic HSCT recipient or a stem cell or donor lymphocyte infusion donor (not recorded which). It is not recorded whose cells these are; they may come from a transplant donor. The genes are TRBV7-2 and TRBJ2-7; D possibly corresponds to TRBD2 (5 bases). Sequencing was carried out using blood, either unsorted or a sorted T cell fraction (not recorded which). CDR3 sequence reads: CASSLNSDYYTYEQYF. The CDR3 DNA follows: TGTGCCAGCAGCTTAAACAGCGACTACTATACCTACGAGCAGTACTTC. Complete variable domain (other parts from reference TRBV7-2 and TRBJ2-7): GAGVSQSPSNKVTEKGKDVELRCDPISGHTALYWYRQSLGQGLEFLIYFQGNSAPDKSGLPSDRFSAERTGGSVSTLTIQRTQQEDSAVYLCASSLNSDYYTYEQYFGPGTRLTVT.